This T cell receptor (beta chain) is drawn from a study of blood T cell repertoires in COVID-19. About the research overall: COVID-19 samples collected from the United States, Italy and Spain covered acute and convalescent phases. Sources were T cells, B-cell-depleted T cells, or PBMCs; the material itself was cDNA or gDNA.

Germline V CDR1 and CDR2: SGHRS, YFSETQ. J lost 3 bases, V lost 5 bases, and 8 bases had no gene match. This CDR3 is 15 amino acids long. As handled by the study authors: Using reference gene primer amplification, nucleated cell counts were estimated. Clones were read by immunoSEQ multiplex PCR, and TCRdb kept only the in-frame ones, dropping some. Clone size and V and J calls were adopted from that table, with D and trimming inferred from the DNA. The sample lists around 130,000 clones, roughly 86% occurring once. This chain joins TRBV5-1 and TRBJ1-5, with 7 bases identical to TRBD1. This TCR came from an older woman with acute or convalescent COVID-19. Sequences were obtained from peripheral blood. This CDR3 is CASRRTGDLNQPQHF. The CDR3 DNA reads as TGCGCCAGCAGGCGCACAGGGGACCTCAATCAGCCCCAGCATTTT.